These 27 T cell receptor beta chains were all obtained from the same sample, sequenced in a study of T cells in Graves' hyperthyroidism and ophthalmopathy. TCR beta CDR3 regions were amplified from RNA transcripts. HTBI primers were employed in a first-round RT-PCR of the TCR CDR3. In TCRdb, the multiplex PCR reads were re-called with MiXCR into one record per CDR3 protein. This table has over 250,000 distinct CDR3 sequences, approximately 15% appearing once. The sequencing sample was made of blood. Receptors originate from a woman aged 55-75 years with Graves' ophthalmopathy.

The gene calls are TRBV28 and TRBJ1-1; no definite D call. V was cut by 10 bases and J by 1 base, with 10 bases left in between. Germline V gene sequence: CDR1 MDHEN, CDR2 SYDVKM. The length of the CDR3 is 12 residues. The CDR3 DNA sequence: TGTGCCACCCGAGAGCCGAACACTGAAGCTTTCTTT. Translating it yields CATREPNTEAFF.

The genes are TRBV7-2 and TRBJ2-2; D not certain. V lost 2 bases to trimming and J lost 6 bases, with 7 bases between them. The germline V gene encodes CDR1 SGHTA and CDR2 FQGNSA. The CDR3 sequence is 13 residues long. The CDR3 DNA reads as TGTGCCAGCAGCTTACGATCGGCCGGGGAGCTGTTTTTT. Translation: CASSLRSAGELFF.

This clonotype was found many times. The chain is built from TRBV6-2 or TRBV6-3 and TRBJ2-7, with D possibly being TRBD2 (5 bases). Germline CDR1 and CDR2: MNHEY and SVGEGT. V was cut by 3 bases and J by 2 bases, with 8 bases left in between. The CDR3 contains 13 residues. Written as DNA, the CDR3 is TGTGCCAGCAGTTATCGCGGGCCCTACGAGCAGTACTTC. This codes for CASSYRGPYEQYF.

This clonotype has a count of ten or more. The chain couples TRBV7-9 to TRBJ2-7; tentative D call: TRBD1 (6 bases). The CDR3 consists of 15 residues. Trimming pared 3 bases from V and 5 bases from J, leaving 17 bases between. Per germline, CDR1 SEHNR and CDR2 FQNEAQ (reference sequence). The CDR3 DNA reads as TGTGCCAGCAGCTTTACTCAGGGGAACAGGAACGAGCAGTACTTC. It codes for CASSFTQGNRNEQYF. Together with reference TRBV7-9 and TRBJ2-7, the CDR3 gives the full variable domain: DTGVSQNPRHKITKRGQNVTFRCDPISEHNRLYWYRQTLGQGPEFLTYFQNEAQLEKSRLLSDRFSAERPKGSFSTLEIQRTEQGDSAMYLCASSFTQGNRNEQYFGPGTRLTVT.

This clonotype was seen many times. The chain combines TRBV28 with TRBJ1-1; 7 bases fit TRBD1. Trimming removed 7 bases from V and 0 bases from J; junction bases left unmatched: 20. The length of the CDR3 is 19 residues. Germline CDR1 is MDHEN and CDR2 is SYDVKM. CDR3 sequence: CASTSLGFRTGHMNTEAFF. For the CDR3, the DNA is TGTGCCAGCACCAGTTTGGGTTTTAGGACAGGTCATATGAACACTGAAGCTTTCTTT.

The chain links TRBV5-6 to TRBJ2-7, with D possibly matching TRBD1 (5 bases). This CDR3 region has 15 residues. CDR1 is SGHDT and CDR2 is YYEEEE in the germline V gene. V dropped 0 bases and J dropped 8 bases, with 18 bases sitting between them. The CDR3 loop is CASSLEQAAIAKQYF. In nucleotides, the CDR3 is TGTGCCAGCAGCTTGGAACAGGCAGCGATTGCGAAGCAGTACTTC.

This clonotype has more than one count but fewer than ten. The chain carries TRBV7-8 and TRBJ2-7; tentative D call: TRBD1 (6 bases). Looked up from germline, CDR1 is SGHVS and CDR2 is FQNEAQ. There are 15 residues in the CDR3. V was cut by 5 bases and J by 1 base, with 15 bases left in between. The chain's CDR3 is CASSRKQGSSYEQYF. The CDR3, as DNA: TGTGCCAGCAGCAGAAAACAGGGTTCTTCCTACGAGCAGTACTTC.

This clonotype was observed many times. The V gene is TRBV14, the J gene TRBJ2-7; no reliable D call. The germline CDR1 and CDR2 sequences are SGHDN and FVKESK. This CDR3 comprises 16 residues. Trimming pared 1 base from V and 0 bases from J, leaving 13 bases between. DNA of the CDR3: TGTGCCAGCAGCCAAGCTCCGGGCCCCCCCTCCTACGAGCAGTACTTC. Translated: CASSQAPGPPSYEQYF.

Points on this clonotype: Possible read error: a much larger clone is one base away. The chain couples TRBV28 to TRBJ1-2; D might be TRBD1 (6 bases). The CDR3 covers 13 residues. V shed 5 bases and J shed 5 bases, with 12 bases lying between them. Germline V lookup: CDR1 MDHEN, CDR2 SYDVKM. Here the CDR3 DNA reads TGTGCCAGCAGTCCAGGGGATTATTATGGCTACACCTTC. It yields the protein CASSPGDYYGYTF.

This clonotype appeared many times. The CDR3 nucleotides are TGTGCCAGCCGGGGGCGGGACTATAGCAATCAGCCCCAGCATTTT. This translates into CASRGRDYSNQPQHF. This chain links TRBV2 with TRBJ1-5; possible D gene TRBD1, 6 bases. The CDR3 runs to 15 residues. From germline, CDR1 is SNHLY and CDR2 FYNNEI. The germline V and J ends were trimmed by 8 bases and 0 bases, with 14 bases remaining between them.

In its sample, this clonotype was seen a few times. The chain uses TRBV6-2 or TRBV6-3 and TRBJ2-7; D possibly corresponds to TRBD2 (5 bases). The germline V gene has CDR1 MNHEY and CDR2 SVGEGT. V was pared by 2 bases and J by 3 bases, with 14 bases between. The CDR3 totals 15 residues. For the CDR3, the DNA is TGTGCCAGCAGTTACGCGTGGACTGGGGACTACGAGCAGTACTTC. It yields the protein CASSYAWTGDYEQYF.

This clonotype was seen more than once but under ten times. V gene TRBV28 combines with J gene TRBJ2-5, with 8 nucleotides matching TRBD1. Germline values: CDR1 MDHEN, CDR2 SYDVKM. The CDR3 loop spans 13 amino acids. V trimming: 3 bases; J trimming: 9 bases; junction bases outside the gene matches: 6. The CDR3 loop is CASSLGQERSQYF. The CDR3 DNA is TGTGCCAGCAGTTTGGGACAGGAAAGGTCCCAGTACTTC.

A remark on this clonotype: One base away lies a much larger clone, so this may be a sequencing read error. The chain links TRBV11-3 to TRBJ1-1; unclear D gene. Trimming left V 4 bases short and J 0 bases short, with 3 bases between. CDR1 SGHNT and CDR2 YENEEA come from the germline V gene. CDR3 length: 12 amino acids. In DNA, the CDR3 is TGTGCCAGCAGCTGGTTGAACACTGAAGCTTTCTTT. Translated: CASSWLNTEAFF.

The genes are TRBV5-1 and TRBJ2-1; TRBD1 agrees at 8 bases. Trimming cost V 4 bases and J 15 bases; bases outside gene matches: 12. This CDR3 is 13 amino acids long. Germline CDR1 SGHRS, CDR2 YFSETQ. CDR3 residues: CASSLSQTGERFF. The CDR3, as DNA: TGCGCCAGCAGCCTGAGTCAGACAGGGGAACGGTTCTTC.

This clonotype was counted between two and nine times. This chain uses TRBV12-3 or TRBV12-4 with TRBJ2-1; 8 bases are a match to TRBD1. There are 14 residues in the CDR3. After removal of 3 bases from V and 5 bases from J, the junction contained 3 bases not matched to a gene. CDR3 in DNA: TGTGCCAGCAGTTTGTTACAGGGGGACAATGAGCAGTTCTTC. Protein product: CASSLLQGDNEQFF.

Ten or more counts support this clonotype. The chain carries TRBV7-2 and TRBJ2-7; a weak D match, TRBD1 (5 bases). V was trimmed by 0 bases and J by 6 bases, leaving 12 bases between them. The CDR3 covers 14 residues. Germline V lookup: CDR1 SGHTA, CDR2 FQGNSA. The CDR3 nucleotides read TGTGCCAGCAGCTTAGCAGTCAGGGCCCCCGAGCAGTACTTC. Its translation: CASSLAVRAPEQYF. Supplemented by reference TRBV7-2 and TRBJ2-7, the full variable domain reads GAGVSQSPSNKVTEKGKDVELRCDPISGHTALYWYRQSLGQGLEFLIYFQGNSAPDKSGLPSDRFSAERTGGSVSTLTIQRTQQEDSAVYLCASSLAVRAPEQYFGPGTRLTVT.

This clonotype was seen ten or more times. The rearrangement joins TRBV11-1 to TRBJ1-5; 7 bases match TRBD1. Germline V gene sequence: CDR1 SGHAT, CDR2 FQDESV (reference sequence). The CDR3 has 13 amino acids. V shed 5 bases, J shed 7 bases, and the junction held 5 bases outside the gene matches. Here the CDR3 reads CASSDGTDQPQHF. In DNA form, the CDR3 reads TGTGCCAGCAGCGATGGGACAGACCAGCCCCAGCATTTT. Complete variable domain (other parts from reference TRBV11-1 and TRBJ1-5): EAEVAQSPRYKITEKSQAVAFWCDPISGHATLYWYRQILGQGPELLVQFQDESVVDDSQLPKDRFSAERLKGVDSTLKIQPAELGDSAMYLCASSDGTDQPQHFGDGTRLSIL.

This clonotype occurred a few times. The CDR3 protein is CSARDLKGRPSQETQYF. The CDR3 nucleotides read TGCAGTGCTAGAGATCTTAAGGGGAGGCCTTCCCAAGAGACCCAGTACTTC. This chain uses TRBV20-1 with TRBJ2-5, with TRBD2 as a possible D gene (6 bases). CDR1 and CDR2 (germline): DFQATT, SNEGSKA (reference sequence). V lost 0 bases and J lost 1, with 18 bases in between. The CDR3 contains 17 residues.

This clonotype was counted ten times or more. The gene calls are TRBV6-2 or TRBV6-3 and TRBJ1-1, with TRBD1 matching 7 bases. CDR1 MNHEY and CDR2 SVGEGT come from the germline V gene. V shed 4 bases and J 3 bases; nucleotides not matched to a gene: 8. CDR3 length: 15 residues. The CDR3 nucleotides are TGTGCCAGCAGTTTTGCAGGGGGAATCTACACTGAAGCTTTCTTT. Translated, it gives CASSFAGGIYTEAFF.

The chain has TRBV10-3 and TRBJ1-2; weak D call: TRBD1 (6 bases). CDR3 length equals 13 residues. Trimming stripped 4 bases from V and 8 bases from J, with 14 bases between. CDR1 ENHRY and CDR2 SYGVKD come from the germline V gene. CDR3 loop: CAISGATGHGYTF. Here the CDR3 DNA reads TGTGCCATCAGTGGGGCGACAGGACACGGCTACACCTTC.

Points on this clonotype: One end of the junction fails to match germline, which may point to a read error. The CDR3 DNA is TGTGCCAGCAGGTGGACAGGGGTGGGTAATTCACCCCCCCACTTT. Translation gives CASRWTGVGNSPPHF. The chain uses TRBV6-1 and TRBJ1-6; 9 bases align to TRBD1. CDR1 and CDR2 (germline): MNHNS, SASEGT. This CDR3 region has 15 residues.

This clonotype has just a few counts. The CDR3, as DNA: TGCGCCAGCAGCTTGGTAGGGACTAGCGGCTCCTACAATGAGCAGTTCTTC. This encodes CASSLVGTSGSYNEQFF. This chain links TRBV5-1 with TRBJ2-1, with 11 positions matching TRBD2. The V and J ends lost 0 bases and 0 bases, in that order; junction bases with no gene match: 2. Germline lookup yields CDR1 SGHRS and CDR2 YFSETQ. CDR3 size: 17 residues.

This clonotype was seen more than once but under ten times. This rearrangement joins TRBV9 to TRBJ2-1; 8 bases match TRBD2. The germline gives CDR1 SGDLS, CDR2 YYNGEE. The ends lost 4 bases at V and 6 bases at J; junction bases unmatched: 9. This CDR3 is built from 15 residues. CDR3 nucleotides: TGTGCCAGCAGCTCTCGGCGGACTAGCCTCAATGAGCAGTTCTTC. It yields the protein CASSSRRTSLNEQFF.

This clonotype was counted a single time. A read error is possible here, since a much larger clone lies one base away. The chain recombines TRBV28 with TRBJ1-5; D is unresolved. The germline CDR1 and CDR2 sequences are MDHEN and SYDVKM. This CDR3 has 13 amino acids. The CDR3 spells CAGSLWKDQPQHF. The CDR3 bases are TGTGCCGGCAGTTTATGGAAGGATCAGCCCCAGCATTTT.

The table lists this clonotype with many counts. The chain recombines TRBV7-2 with TRBJ2-7; D tentatively fits TRBD1 or TRBD2 (5 bases each). CDR1 and CDR2 from the germline V gene are SGHTA and FQGNSA. The CDR3 consists of 14 residues. The ends were cut back, 8 bases at V and 4 bases at J, with 18 bases in the middle. CDR3 sequence (DNA): TGTGCCAGCTGCTCCGGGACCGTTTGTTACGAGCAGTACTTC. Translated, it gives CASCSGTVCYEQYF.

This clonotype was seen many times. The chain employs TRBV12-3 or TRBV12-4 and TRBJ1-2; tentatively, D is TRBD1 (5 bases). There are 14 residues in the CDR3. Trimming removed 6 bases at V and 1 base at J, with 12 bases between. The CDR3 bases are TGTGCCAGCAGGTCGACAGCGGTTAACTATGGCTACACCTTC. Translated: CASRSTAVNYGYTF.

The V gene is TRBV6-4, the J gene TRBJ1-3; the D gene is possibly TRBD1 (5 bases). The length of the CDR3 is 16 residues. V lost 6 bases, J lost 0 bases, and 15 bases lay in between. CDR1 is MRHNA and CDR2 is SNTAGT in the germline V gene. CDR3 DNA: TGTGCCAGCAGCCGGGGGGGAACTTACTCTGGAAACACCATATATTTT. This codes for CASSRGGTYSGNTIYF.